These T cell receptor beta chains were read from a single sample in a study of T cell changes during pregnancy in multiple sclerosis. Data came from immunoSEQ multiplex PCR; TCRdb stores just in-frame clones and leaves some out. Of about 27,000 clones in the sample, 88% were seen once. This specimen was CD8+ T cells from peripheral blood mononuclear cells, taken in the second trimester of pregnancy. The receptors shown here come from a female donor with multiple sclerosis, enrolled in a pregnancy study. The CDR3 runs from the conserved cysteine through the conserved F or W. The order of the fields is V gene, J gene, clone size, D gene, CDR3 DNA, CDR3 protein. A D gene is named only where the DNA matches it firmly. Clone size is not always given. Where it is, it says once, few, many or a class for expanded clones.

TRBV13	TRBJ2-1	NA	TRBD1	TGTGCCAGCAGCTCGAGGGACAGGGCAGACAATGAGCAGTTCTTC	CASSSRDRADNEQFF
TRBV11-2	TRBJ1-6	NA	NA	TGTGCCAGCAGCTTAGGTGGAACAGGGTTGGTTGGTTCACCCCTCCACTTT	CASSLGGTGLVGSPLHF
TRBV19	TRBJ1-1	NA	NA	TGTGCCAGTAGTTGGATTGCGGAAACTGAAGCTTTCTTT	CASSWIAETEAFF
TRBV4-2	TRBJ1-2	NA	NA	TGTGCCAGCAGCCAAGATCCCCGTTCACGGGACTATGGCTACACCTTC	CASSQDPRSRDYGYTF
TRBV11-2	TRBJ2-5	NA	NA	TGTGCCAGCAGCTTGTTACCGGGAACTCAGTACTTC	CASSLLPGTQYF
TRBV6-1	TRBJ2-1	few	TRBD2	TGTGCCAGCAGTGAAGCTAGCGGGGGGGCCAATGAGCAGTTCTTC	CASSEASGGANEQFF
TRBV6-5	TRBJ1-1	NA	TRBD1	TGTGCCAGCAGTTACTCGACAGGGGAGGCGAACACTGAAGCTTTCTTT	CASSYSTGEANTEAFF
TRBV6-5	TRBJ2-7	NA	NA	TGTGCCAGCAGCCATGGGGGGGAGCAGTACTTC	CASSHGGEQYF
TRBV7-9	TRBJ2-7	NA	NA	TGTGCCAGCAGCCGAGGTTCGTACCTCTACGAGCAGTACTTC	CASSRGSYLYEQYF
TRBV4-3	TRBJ2-7	NA	NA	TGCGCCAGCAGCCAAGATTACGGCAGGGCTGAGTCTTACGAGCAGTACTTC	CASSQDYGRAESYEQYF